This TCR beta chain is from a study of blood T cell repertoires in COVID-19. Study-level information: Sites across the United States, Italy and Spain contributed samples from acute and convalescent COVID-19. PBMCs, B-cell-depleted T cells, or T cells were the source of the cDNA or gDNA that made up the material.

The method was immunoSEQ multiplex PCR; TCRdb's version includes in-frame clones alone and lacks a portion of them. The table has 95,000 or so clones, 65% to 85% seen once. Germline-derived CDR1 and CDR2 are ENHRY and SYGVKD. With V trimmed by 4 bases and J by 4 bases, 15 bases remained unmatched. CDR3 length equals 17 residues. Specimen: peripheral blood. The receptor was derived from a man older than 75 with active or convalescent COVID-19. The chain uses TRBV10-3 and TRBJ1-2; 7 nucleotides match TRBD1. The CDR3 loop is CAISGSGQALTFYGYTF. CDR3 sequence (DNA): TGTGCCATCAGTGGCTCTGGACAGGCCCTGACCTTCTATGGCTACACCTTC.